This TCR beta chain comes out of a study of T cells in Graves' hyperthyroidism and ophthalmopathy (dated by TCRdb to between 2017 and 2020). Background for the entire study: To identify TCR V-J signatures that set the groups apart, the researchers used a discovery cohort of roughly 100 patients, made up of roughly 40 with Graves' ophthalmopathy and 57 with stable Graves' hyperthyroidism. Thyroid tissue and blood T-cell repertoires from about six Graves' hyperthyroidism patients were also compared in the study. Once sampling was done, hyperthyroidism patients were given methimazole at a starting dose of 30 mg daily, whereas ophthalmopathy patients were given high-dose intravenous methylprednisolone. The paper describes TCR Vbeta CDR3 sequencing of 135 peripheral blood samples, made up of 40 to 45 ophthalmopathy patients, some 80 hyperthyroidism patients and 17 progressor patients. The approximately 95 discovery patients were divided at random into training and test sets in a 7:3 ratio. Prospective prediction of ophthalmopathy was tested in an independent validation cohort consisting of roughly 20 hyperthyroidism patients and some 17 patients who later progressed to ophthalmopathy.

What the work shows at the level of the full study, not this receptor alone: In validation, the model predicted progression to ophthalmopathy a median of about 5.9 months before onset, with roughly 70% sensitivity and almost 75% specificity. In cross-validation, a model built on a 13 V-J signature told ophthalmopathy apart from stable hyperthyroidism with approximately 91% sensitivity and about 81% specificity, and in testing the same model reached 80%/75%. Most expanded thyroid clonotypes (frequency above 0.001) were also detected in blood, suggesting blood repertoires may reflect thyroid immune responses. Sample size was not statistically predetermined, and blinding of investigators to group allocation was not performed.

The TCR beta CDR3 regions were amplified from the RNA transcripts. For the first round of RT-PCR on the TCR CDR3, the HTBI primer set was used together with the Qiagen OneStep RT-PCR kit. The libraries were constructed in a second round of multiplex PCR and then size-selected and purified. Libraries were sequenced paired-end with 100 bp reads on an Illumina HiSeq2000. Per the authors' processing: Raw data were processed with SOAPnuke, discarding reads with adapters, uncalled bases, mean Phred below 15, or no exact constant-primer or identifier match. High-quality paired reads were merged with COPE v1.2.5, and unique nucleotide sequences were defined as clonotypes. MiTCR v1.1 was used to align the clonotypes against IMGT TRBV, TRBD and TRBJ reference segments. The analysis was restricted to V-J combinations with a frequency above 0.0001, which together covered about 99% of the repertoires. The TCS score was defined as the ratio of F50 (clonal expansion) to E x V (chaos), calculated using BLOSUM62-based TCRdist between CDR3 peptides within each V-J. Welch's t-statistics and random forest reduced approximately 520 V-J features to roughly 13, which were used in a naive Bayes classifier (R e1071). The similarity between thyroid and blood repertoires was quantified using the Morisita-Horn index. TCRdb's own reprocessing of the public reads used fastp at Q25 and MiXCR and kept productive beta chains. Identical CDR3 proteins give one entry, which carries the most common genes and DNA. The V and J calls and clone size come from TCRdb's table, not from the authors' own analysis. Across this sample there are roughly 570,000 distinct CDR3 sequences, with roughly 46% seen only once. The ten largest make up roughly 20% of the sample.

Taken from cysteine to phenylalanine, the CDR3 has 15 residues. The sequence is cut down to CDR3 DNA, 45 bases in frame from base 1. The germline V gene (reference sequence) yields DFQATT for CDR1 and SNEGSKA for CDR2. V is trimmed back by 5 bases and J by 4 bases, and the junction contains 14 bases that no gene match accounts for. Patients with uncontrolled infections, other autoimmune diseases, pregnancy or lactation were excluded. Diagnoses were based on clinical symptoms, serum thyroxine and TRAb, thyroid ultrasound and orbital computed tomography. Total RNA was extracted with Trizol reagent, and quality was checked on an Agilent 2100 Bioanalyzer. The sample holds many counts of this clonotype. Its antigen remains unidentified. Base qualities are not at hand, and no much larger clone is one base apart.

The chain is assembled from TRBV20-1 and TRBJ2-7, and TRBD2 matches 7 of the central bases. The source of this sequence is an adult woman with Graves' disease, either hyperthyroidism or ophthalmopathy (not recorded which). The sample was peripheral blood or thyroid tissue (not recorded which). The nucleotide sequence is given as TGCAGTGCTCGCGGACTAGAATCTTCCGTGTACGAGCAGTACTTC. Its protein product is CSARGLESSVYEQYF.